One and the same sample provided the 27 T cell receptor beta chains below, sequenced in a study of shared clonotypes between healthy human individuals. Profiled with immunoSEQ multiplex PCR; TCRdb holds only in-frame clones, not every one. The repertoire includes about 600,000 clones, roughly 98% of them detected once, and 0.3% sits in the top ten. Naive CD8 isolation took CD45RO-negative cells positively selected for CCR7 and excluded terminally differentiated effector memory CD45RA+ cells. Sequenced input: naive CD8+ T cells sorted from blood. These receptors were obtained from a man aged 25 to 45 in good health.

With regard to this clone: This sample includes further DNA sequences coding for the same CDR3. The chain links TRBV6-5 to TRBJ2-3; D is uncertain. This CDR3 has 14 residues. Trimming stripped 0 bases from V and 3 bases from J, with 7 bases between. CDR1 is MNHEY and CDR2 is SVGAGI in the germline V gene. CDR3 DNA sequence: TGTGCCAGCAGTTACTCCGGGCCAACAGATACGCAGTATTTT. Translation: CASSYSGPTDTQYF.

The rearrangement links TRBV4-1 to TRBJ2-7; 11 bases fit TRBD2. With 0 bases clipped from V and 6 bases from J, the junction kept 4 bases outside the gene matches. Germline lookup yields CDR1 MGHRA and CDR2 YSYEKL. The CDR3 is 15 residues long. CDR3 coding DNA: TGCGCCAGCAGCCAAGATCTAGCGGGAGGAGGCGAGCAGTACTTC. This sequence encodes CASSQDLAGGGEQYF.

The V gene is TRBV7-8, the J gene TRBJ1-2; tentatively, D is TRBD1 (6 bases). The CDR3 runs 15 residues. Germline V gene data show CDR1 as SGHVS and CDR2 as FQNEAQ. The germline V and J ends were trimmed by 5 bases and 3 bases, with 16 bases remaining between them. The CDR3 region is CASSPRGGRDYGYTF. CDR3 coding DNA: TGTGCCAGCAGCCCAAGGGGGGGCAGGGACTATGGCTACACCTTC.

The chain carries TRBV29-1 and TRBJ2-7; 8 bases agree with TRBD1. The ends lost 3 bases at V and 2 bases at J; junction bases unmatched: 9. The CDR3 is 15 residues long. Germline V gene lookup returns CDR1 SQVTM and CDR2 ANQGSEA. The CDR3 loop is CSVDSLTGEPYEQYF. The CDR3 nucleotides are TGCAGCGTTGATTCTTTGACAGGGGAACCCTACGAGCAGTACTTC.

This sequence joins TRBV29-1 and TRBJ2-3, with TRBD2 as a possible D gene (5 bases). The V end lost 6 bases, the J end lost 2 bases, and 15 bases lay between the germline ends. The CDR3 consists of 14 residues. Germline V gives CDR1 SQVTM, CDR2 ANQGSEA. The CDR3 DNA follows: TGCAGCGTGTGCGTGGTTAGCGCCACAGATACGCAGTATTTT. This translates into CSVCVVSATDTQYF.

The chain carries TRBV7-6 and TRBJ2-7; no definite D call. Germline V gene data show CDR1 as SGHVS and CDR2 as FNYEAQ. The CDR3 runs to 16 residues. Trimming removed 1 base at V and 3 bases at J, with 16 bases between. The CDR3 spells CASSLGSAQNYYEQYF. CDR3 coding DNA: TGTGCCAGCAGCTTAGGGTCAGCTCAAAACTACTACGAGCAGTACTTC.

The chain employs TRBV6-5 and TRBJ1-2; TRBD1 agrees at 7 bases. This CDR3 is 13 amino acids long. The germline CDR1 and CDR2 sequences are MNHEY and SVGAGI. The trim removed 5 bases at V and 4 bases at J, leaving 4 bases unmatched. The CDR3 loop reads CASSQGQIYGYTF. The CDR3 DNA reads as TGTGCCAGCAGTCAGGGACAGATCTATGGCTACACCTTC.

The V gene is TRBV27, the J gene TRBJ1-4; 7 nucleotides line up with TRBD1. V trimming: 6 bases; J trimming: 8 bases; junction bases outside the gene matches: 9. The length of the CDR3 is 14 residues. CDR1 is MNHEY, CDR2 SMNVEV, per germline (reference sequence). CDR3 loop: CASSHGTVSEKLFF. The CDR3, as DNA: TGTGCCAGCAGCCACGGGACAGTTTCGGAAAAACTGTTTTTT.

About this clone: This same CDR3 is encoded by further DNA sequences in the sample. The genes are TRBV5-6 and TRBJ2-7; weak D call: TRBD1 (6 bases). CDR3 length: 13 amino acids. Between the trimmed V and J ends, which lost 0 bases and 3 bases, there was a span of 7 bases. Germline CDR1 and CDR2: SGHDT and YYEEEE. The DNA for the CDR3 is TGTGCCAGCAGCTTGGTAGGGGGCTACGAGCAGTACTTC. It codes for CASSLVGGYEQYF.

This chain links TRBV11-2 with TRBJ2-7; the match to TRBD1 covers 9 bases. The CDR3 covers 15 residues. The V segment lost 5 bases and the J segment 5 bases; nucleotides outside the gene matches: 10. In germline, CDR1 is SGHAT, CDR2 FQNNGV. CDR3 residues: CASSPPGQGYNEQYF. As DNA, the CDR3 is TGTGCCAGCAGCCCCCCGGGACAGGGATACAACGAGCAGTACTTC.

CDR3 DNA sequence: TGTGCCAGTAGTATCGAAGGCGGGAATAGCAATCAGCCCCAGCATTTT. Translated, it gives CASSIEGGNSNQPQHF. The chain links TRBV19 to TRBJ1-5; D is unresolved. The CDR3 has 16 amino acids. Trimming cost V 3 bases and J 0 bases, with 12 bases left between them. From germline, CDR1 is LNHDA and CDR2 SQIVND (reference sequence).

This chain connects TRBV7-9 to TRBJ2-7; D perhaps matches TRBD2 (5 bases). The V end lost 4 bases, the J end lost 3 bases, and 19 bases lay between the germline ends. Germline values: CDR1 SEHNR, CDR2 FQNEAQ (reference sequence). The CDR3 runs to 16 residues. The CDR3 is CASSSRTPSTIYEQYF. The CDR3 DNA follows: TGTGCCAGCAGCTCCCGCACACCTAGCACCATCTACGAGCAGTACTTC.

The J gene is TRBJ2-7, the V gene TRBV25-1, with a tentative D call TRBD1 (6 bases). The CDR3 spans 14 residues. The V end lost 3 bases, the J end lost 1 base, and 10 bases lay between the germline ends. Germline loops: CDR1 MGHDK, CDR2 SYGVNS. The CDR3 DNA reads TGTGCCAGCAGTGAGGGGACACAATCCTACGAGCAGTACTTC. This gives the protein CASSEGTQSYEQYF.

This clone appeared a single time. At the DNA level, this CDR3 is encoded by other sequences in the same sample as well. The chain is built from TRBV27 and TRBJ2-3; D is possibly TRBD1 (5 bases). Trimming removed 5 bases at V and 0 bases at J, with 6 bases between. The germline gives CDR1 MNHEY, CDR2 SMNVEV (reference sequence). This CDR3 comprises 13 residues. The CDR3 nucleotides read TGTGCCAGCAGTCGGACAAGCACAGATACGCAGTATTTT. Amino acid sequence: CASSRTSTDTQYF.

This CDR3 is CASSSGIREPEAFF. The CDR3 DNA follows: TGTGCCAGCAGTTCCGGGATTCGGGAACCTGAAGCTTTCTTT. The chain uses TRBV6-6 and TRBJ1-1; D remains unclear. Deletions cut 4 bases from V and 6 bases from J, with 15 bases between. The CDR3 loop spans 14 amino acids. Germline V lookup: CDR1 MNHNY, CDR2 SVGAGI (reference sequence).

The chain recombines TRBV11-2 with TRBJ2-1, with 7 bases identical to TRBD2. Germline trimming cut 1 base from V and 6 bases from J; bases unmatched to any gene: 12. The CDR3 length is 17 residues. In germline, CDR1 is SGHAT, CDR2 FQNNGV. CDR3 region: CASSLGERGVDANEQFF. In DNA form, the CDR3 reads TGTGCCAGCAGCTTAGGCGAGCGGGGCGTTGATGCCAATGAGCAGTTCTTC. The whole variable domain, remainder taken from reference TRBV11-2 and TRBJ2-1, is EAGVAQSPRYKIIEKRQSVAFWCNPISGHATLYWYQQILGQGPKLLIQFQNNGVVDDSQLPKDRFSAERLKGVDSTLKIQPAKLEDSAVYLCASSLGERGVDANEQFFGPGTRLTVL.

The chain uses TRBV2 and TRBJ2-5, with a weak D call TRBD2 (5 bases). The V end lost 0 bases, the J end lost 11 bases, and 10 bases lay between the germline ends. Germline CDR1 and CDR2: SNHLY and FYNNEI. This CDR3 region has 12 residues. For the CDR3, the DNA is TGTGCCAGCAGTGAAGCGCTGGAGGAGCAGTACTTC. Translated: CASSEALEEQYF.

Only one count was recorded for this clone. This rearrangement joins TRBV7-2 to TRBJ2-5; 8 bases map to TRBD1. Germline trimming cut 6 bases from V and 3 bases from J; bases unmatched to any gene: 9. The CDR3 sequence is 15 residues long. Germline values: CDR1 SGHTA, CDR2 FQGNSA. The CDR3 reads CASSHNRGLEETQYF. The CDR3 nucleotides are TGTGCCAGCAGTCATAACAGGGGGTTGGAAGAGACCCAGTACTTC.

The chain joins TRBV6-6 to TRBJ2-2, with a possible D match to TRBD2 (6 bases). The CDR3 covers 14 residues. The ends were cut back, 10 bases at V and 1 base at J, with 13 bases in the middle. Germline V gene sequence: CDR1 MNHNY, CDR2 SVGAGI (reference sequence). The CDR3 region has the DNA TGTGCCACCCGGGACTGGGGGAACACCGGGGAGCTGTTTTTT. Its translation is CATRDWGNTGELFF.

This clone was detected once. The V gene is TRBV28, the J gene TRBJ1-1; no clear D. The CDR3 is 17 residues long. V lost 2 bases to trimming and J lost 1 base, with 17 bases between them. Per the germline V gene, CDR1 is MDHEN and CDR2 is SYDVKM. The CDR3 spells CASSLTASRVGNTEAFF. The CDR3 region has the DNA TGTGCCAGCAGTTTAACAGCATCCCGGGTGGGGAACACTGAAGCTTTCTTT.

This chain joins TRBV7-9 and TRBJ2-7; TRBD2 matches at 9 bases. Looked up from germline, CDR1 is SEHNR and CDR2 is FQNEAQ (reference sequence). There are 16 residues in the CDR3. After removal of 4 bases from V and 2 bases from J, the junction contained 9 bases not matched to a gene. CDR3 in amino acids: CASSYTSGTSPYEQYF. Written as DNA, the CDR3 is TGTGCCAGCAGCTATACGTCCGGGACTAGCCCCTACGAGCAGTACTTC.

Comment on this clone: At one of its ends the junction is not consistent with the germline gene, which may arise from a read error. CDR3 nucleotides: TGTGCCAGCAGGTTAGATGGGACCTTAGAGACCCAGTACTTC. It is translated as CASRLDGTLETQYF. The chain couples TRBV7-9 to TRBJ2-5, with D possibly called TRBD1 or TRBD2 (5 bases each). CDR3 length: 14 amino acids. Germline CDR1 is SEHNR and CDR2 is FQNEAQ (reference sequence).

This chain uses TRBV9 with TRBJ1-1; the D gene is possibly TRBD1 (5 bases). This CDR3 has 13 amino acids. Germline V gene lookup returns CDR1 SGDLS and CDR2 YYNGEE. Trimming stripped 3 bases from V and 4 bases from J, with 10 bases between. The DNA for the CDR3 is TGTGCCAGCAGCGAGGGGATCCTCACTGAAGCTTTCTTT. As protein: CASSEGILTEAFF.

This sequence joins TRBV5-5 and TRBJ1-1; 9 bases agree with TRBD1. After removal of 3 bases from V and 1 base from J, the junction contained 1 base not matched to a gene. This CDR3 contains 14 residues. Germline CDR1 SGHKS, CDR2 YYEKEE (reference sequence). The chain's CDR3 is CASSWDRANTEAFF. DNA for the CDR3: TGTGCCAGCAGCTGGGACAGGGCGAACACTGAAGCTTTCTTT.

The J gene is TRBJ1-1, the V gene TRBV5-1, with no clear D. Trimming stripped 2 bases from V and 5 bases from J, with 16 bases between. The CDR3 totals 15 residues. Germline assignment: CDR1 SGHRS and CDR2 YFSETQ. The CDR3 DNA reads TGCGCCAGCAGCTTAACCCAATACAGCGGGACTGAAGCTTTCTTT. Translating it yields CASSLTQYSGTEAFF.

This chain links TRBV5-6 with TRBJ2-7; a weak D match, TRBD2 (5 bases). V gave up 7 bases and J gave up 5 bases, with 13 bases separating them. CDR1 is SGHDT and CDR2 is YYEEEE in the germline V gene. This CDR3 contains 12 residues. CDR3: CASSGLPHEQYF. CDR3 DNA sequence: TGTGCCAGCTCAGGACTTCCCCACGAGCAGTACTTC.

CDR3 sequence reads: CATSRDSSVRNAYEQYF. In nucleotides, the CDR3 is TGTGCCACCAGCAGAGATTCTTCGGTAAGAAACGCCTACGAGCAGTACTTC. The rearrangement uses TRBV15 and TRBJ2-7; no firm D call. The length of the CDR3 is 17 residues. Between the trimmed V and J ends, which lost 0 bases and 2 bases, there was a span of 17 bases. Germline V gives CDR1 LNHNV, CDR2 YYDKDF (reference sequence).